This is a list of T cell receptor beta chains from one sample in a study of CD8 T cells in Susac syndrome. MiXCR was run by TCRdb on the immunoSEQ multiplex PCR reads, yielding one entry per CDR3 protein. The table lists 100,000 to 150,000 distinct CDR3 sequences, roughly 80% of them singletons, with roughly 0.5% in the top ten. The sample consisted of CD8+ T cells from PBMCs. The receptor source for this set is a human donor with multiple sclerosis. The CDR3 runs from the conserved cysteine through the conserved F or W. A D gene is named only where the DNA matches it firmly. Part of the rows lack a size; the others show once, few, many or a class for expanded clones.

>few|TRBJ1-5|TRBV28|NA
TGTGCCAGCAGTTGGGACGGCAATCAGCCCCAGCATTTT
CASSWDGNQPQHF
>once|TRBJ2-5|TRBV19|NA
TGTGCCAGTAGTATGCCCCAAGAGACCCAGTACTTC
CASSMPQETQYF
>NA|TRBJ1-1|TRBV14|TRBD1
TGTGCCAGCAGCCAGCCCGGGACAGGGGTCACTGAAGCTTTCTTT
CASSQPGTGVTEAFF
>NA|TRBJ2-4|TRBV19|NA
TGTGCCAGTAGTCCTCATCTAGCCAAAAACATTCAGTACTTC
CASSPHLAKNIQYF
>NA|TRBJ2-1|TRBV30|NA
TGTGCCTGGGAGACAGTGGTGGGCAATGAGCAGTTCTTC
CAWETVVGNEQFF
>NA|TRBJ2-3|TRBV12-3/TRBV12-4|NA
TGTGCCAGCAGTTTAGTGAGGGGCAGGGATGGCACAGATACGCAGTATTTT
CASSLVRGRDGTDTQYF
>NA|TRBJ1-1|TRBV19|NA
TGTGCCAGTAGCTTACAGGCTGTGAACACTGAAGCTTTCTTT
CASSLQAVNTEAFF
>NA|TRBJ2-2|TRBV28|TRBD2
TGTGCCAGCCGTTCGAGCGGGGGGACCGGGGAGCTGTTTTTT
CASRSSGGTGELFF
>NA|TRBJ2-3|TRBV4-3|TRBD1
TGCGCCAGCAGCCCGGGACAGGGAGACACAGATACGCAGTATTTT
CASSPGQGDTDTQYF
>NA|TRBJ2-1|TRBV7-9|NA
TGTGCCAGCGGACGAAACAATGAGCAGTTCTTC
CASGRNNEQFF
>NA|TRBJ1-1|TRBV27|NA
TGTGCCAGCAGTTTAAAGGGAGGAAGACACACTGAAGCTTTCTTT
CASSLKGGRHTEAFF
>NA|TRBJ2-1|TRBV20-1|NA
TGCAGTGCTAGAGACCCGGGGGCTGCCCCCGGGCATGAGCAGTTCTTC
CSARDPGAAPGHEQFF
>NA|TRBJ2-6|TRBV7-9|TRBD1
TGTGCCAGCAGCTGGAGAGGGGGCGCGTTAGGTGGGGCCAACGTCCTGACTTTC
CASSWRGGALGGANVLTF
>NA|TRBJ1-4|TRBV5-8|TRBD1
TGTGCCAGCAGCTTTGGGACAGGGGAAAGCGTTTTT
CASSFGTGESVF
>NA|TRBJ2-2|TRBV19|NA
TGTGCCAGTAGTATATCGGCAGGCCTCGCGAACACCGGGGAGCTGTTTTTT
CASSISAGLANTGELFF
>NA|TRBJ1-1|TRBV10-2|NA
TGCGCCAGCAGTGAGTTAATGAACACTGAAGCTTTCTTT
CASSELMNTEAFF
>NA|TRBJ2-2|TRBV7-9|NA
TGTGCCAGCAGCCCGCTATACACCGGGGAGCTGTTTTTT
CASSPLYTGELFF
>NA|TRBJ2-7|TRBV6-1|NA
TGTGCCAGCATTGGACAGTCGATCTACGAGCAGTACTTC
CASIGQSIYEQYF
>NA|TRBJ1-5|TRBV10-2|NA
TGCGCCAGCAGTGATATCGTCGCTCAGCCCCAGCATTTT
CASSDIVAQPQHF
>NA|TRBJ2-1|TRBV9|NA
TGTGCCAGCAGCGTACGGGTTAGCGTGGAGCCCTACAATGAGCAGTTCTTC
CASSVRVSVEPYNEQFF
>NA|TRBJ2-5|TRBV28|TRBD2
TGTGCCAGCAGACTAGCGGGGGCCCTGTTTGAGACCCAGTACTTC
CASRLAGALFETQYF
>NA|TRBJ1-1|TRBV10-3|NA
TGTGCCATCAGTGAGATAGGCGAGCCGGCTGAAGCTTTCTTT
CAISEIGEPAEAFF
>once|TRBJ2-5|TRBV7-9|NA
TGTGCCAGCAGCTTAGCGGGGGGAGAGCAAGAGACCCAGTACTTC
CASSLAGGEQETQYF
>NA|TRBJ1-1|TRBV4-1|NA
TGCGCCAGCACCCTTGGGTCCGTGAACACTGAAGCTTTCTTT
CASTLGSVNTEAFF
>NA|TRBJ2-5|TRBV24-1|NA
TGTGCCACCAGTGATTTTATCAGTGAGACCCAGTACTTC
CATSDFISETQYF
>NA|TRBJ1-4|TRBV4-1|NA
TGCGCCAGCAGCCTTCCCGGGGGGGAAGAAAAACTGTTTTTT
CASSLPGGEEKLFF
>NA|TRBJ2-3|TRBV12-3/TRBV12-4|NA
TGTGCCAGCAGCCCCCGACTCGCCGGGTTCGATACGCAGTATTTT
CASSPRLAGFDTQYF
>NA|TRBJ1-1|TRBV12-5|NA
TGTGCTAGTGGTCATAACCAAGAGAACACTGAAGCTTTCTTT
CASGHNQENTEAFF
>NA|TRBJ1-3|TRBV7-9|TRBD1
TGTGCCAGCAGCCCCCGGACAGGGGCTGGAAACACCATATATTTT
CASSPRTGAGNTIYF
>NA|TRBJ2-2|TRBV30|NA
TGTGCCTTGGCGACGGCGAGCACCGGGGAGCTGTTTTTT
CALATASTGELFF
>NA|TRBJ2-5|TRBV27|NA
TGTGCCAGCAGTTTTGGAGGCGAGAGCGGACAAGAGACCCAGTACTTC
CASSFGGESGQETQYF
>NA|TRBJ2-2|TRBV6-2/TRBV6-3|NA
TGTGCCAGCAGTACGGGACTCCCCTTGCGGGAGCTGTTTTTT
CASSTGLPLRELFF
>NA|TRBJ2-5|TRBV28|NA
TGTGCCAGCAGTTCCCGGGACGGAAGTTGGTACCAAGAGACCCAGTACTTC
CASSSRDGSWYQETQYF
>NA|TRBJ2-1|TRBV13|NA
TGTGCCAGCACGGGCGGGGACAATGAGCAGTTCTTC
CASTGGDNEQFF
>NA|TRBJ1-6|TRBV6-5|NA
TGTGCCAGCAGTTCCGACCTAAATAATTCACCCCTCCACTTT
CASSSDLNNSPLHF
>once|TRBJ1-2|TRBV5-6|NA
TGTGCCAGCAGCTTGGCCTCGGGGGATCCCCGGTATTCTTATGGCTACACCTTC
CASSLASGDPRYSYGYTF
>NA|TRBJ2-3|TRBV20-1|TRBD1
TGCAGTGCTGGGGACAGCAGCACAGATACGCAGTATTTT
CSAGDSSTDTQYF
>NA|TRBJ2-3|TRBV12-3/TRBV12-4|NA
TGTGCCAGCAGTTTGTGGGGTTTAGATACGCAGTATTTT
CASSLWGLDTQYF
>NA|TRBJ1-5|TRBV5-6|NA
TGTGCCAGCAGCGCCCAGGGTAACAATCAGCCCCAGCATTTT
CASSAQGNNQPQHF
>NA|TRBJ1-4|TRBV12-3/TRBV12-4|NA
TGTGCCAGCAGCCTAACAGGGATCGAACTGTTTTTT
CASSLTGIELFF
>NA|TRBJ1-5|TRBV2|NA
TGTGCCAGCAGTCCGAGGGGGAAGAATCAGCCCCAGCATTTT
CASSPRGKNQPQHF
>NA|TRBJ1-1|TRBV20-1|NA
TGCAGTGCTAGGGTGCAGGGGCTTCACACTGAAGCTTTCTTT
CSARVQGLHTEAFF
>NA|TRBJ2-3|TRBV11-2|TRBD2
TGTGCCAGCAGGATACTAGCGGGAGGGCTTAGCACAGATACGCAGTATTTT
CASRILAGGLSTDTQYF
>once|TRBJ2-7|TRBV18|TRBD1
TGTGCCAGCTCACCAGCCAACACCGGACAGGACCCCTACGAGCAGTACTTC
CASSPANTGQDPYEQYF
>once|TRBJ1-3|TRBV19|NA
TGTGCCAGTAAACCCTCTACGAGAGGCTCTGGAAACACCATATATTTT
CASKPSTRGSGNTIYF
>few|TRBJ2-3|TRBV6-5|NA
TGTGCCAGCAGTTACTCCCTGGGTTCAGTATTGTATTTT
CASSYSLGSVLYF
>once|TRBJ1-1|TRBV4-2|NA
TGTGCCAGCAGCCGCCCGGGACATCCGAACACTGAAGCTTTCTTT
CASSRPGHPNTEAFF